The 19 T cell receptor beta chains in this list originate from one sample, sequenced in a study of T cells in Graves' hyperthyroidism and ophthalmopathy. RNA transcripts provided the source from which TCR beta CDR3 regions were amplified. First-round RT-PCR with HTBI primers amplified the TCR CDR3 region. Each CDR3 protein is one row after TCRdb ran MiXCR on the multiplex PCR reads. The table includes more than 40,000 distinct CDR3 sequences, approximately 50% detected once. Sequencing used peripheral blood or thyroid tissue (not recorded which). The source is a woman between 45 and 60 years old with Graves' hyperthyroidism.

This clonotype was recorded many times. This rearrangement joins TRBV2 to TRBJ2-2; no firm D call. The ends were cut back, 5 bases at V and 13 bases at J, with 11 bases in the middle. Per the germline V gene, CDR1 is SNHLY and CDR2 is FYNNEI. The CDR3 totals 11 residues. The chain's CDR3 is CASSMAVGLFF. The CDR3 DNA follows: TGTGCCAGCAGTATGGCCGTCGGGCTGTTTTTT. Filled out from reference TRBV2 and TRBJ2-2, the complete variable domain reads EPEVTQTPSHQVTQMGQEVILRCVPISNHLYFYWYRQILGQKVEFLVSFYNNEISEKSEIFDDQFSVERPDGSNFTLKIRSTKLEDSAMYFCASSMAVGLFFGEGSRLTVL.

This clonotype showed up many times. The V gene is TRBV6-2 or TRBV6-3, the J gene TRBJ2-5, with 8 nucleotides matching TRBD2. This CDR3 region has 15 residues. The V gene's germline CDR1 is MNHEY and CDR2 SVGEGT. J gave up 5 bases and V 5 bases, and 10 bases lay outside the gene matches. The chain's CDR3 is CASSLAGREVETQYF. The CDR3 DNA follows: TGTGCCAGCAGTCTTGCCGGGAGGGAAGTTGAGACCCAGTACTTC.

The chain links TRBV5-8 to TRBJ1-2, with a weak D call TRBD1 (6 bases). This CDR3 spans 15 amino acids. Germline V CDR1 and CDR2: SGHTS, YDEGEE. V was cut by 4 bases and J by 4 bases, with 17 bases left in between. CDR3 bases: TGTGCCAGCAGCAAAACAACAGGGTTTGGCTATGGCTACACCTTC. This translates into CASSKTTGFGYGYTF.

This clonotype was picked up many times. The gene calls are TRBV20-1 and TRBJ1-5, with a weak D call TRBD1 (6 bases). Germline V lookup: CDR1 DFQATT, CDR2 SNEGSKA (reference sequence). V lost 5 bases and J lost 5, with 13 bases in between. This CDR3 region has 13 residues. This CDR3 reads CSAAGHQDQPQHF. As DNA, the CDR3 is TGCAGTGCTGCGGGACATCAGGATCAGCCCCAGCATTTT.

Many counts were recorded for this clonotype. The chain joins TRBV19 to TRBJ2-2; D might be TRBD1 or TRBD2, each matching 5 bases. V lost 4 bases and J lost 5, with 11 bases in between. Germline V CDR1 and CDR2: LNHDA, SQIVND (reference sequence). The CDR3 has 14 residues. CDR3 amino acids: CASSRSGLTGELFF. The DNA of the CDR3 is TGTGCCAGTAGTAGATCGGGGCTTACCGGGGAGCTGTTTTTT.

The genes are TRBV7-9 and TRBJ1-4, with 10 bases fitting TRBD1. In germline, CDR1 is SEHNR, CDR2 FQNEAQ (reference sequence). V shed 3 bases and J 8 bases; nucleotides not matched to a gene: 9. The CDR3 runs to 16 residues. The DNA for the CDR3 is TGTGCCAGCAGCTTTAGGGACAGGGGAGTCGAAGAAAAACTGTTTTTT. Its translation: CASSFRDRGVEEKLFF. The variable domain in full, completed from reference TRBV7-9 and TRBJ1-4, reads DTGVSQNPRHKITKRGQNVTFRCDPISEHNRLYWYRQTLGQGPEFLTYFQNEAQLEKSRLLSDRFSAERPKGSFSTLEIQRTEQGDSAMYLCASSFRDRGVEEKLFFGSGTQLSVL.

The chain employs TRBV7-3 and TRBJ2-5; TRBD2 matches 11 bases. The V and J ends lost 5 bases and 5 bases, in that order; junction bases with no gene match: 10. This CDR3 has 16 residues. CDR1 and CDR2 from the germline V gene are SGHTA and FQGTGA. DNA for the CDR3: TGTGCCAGCAGCCGGGTAGCGGGAGGGGTTGGGGAGACCCAGTACTTC. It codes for CASSRVAGGVGETQYF.

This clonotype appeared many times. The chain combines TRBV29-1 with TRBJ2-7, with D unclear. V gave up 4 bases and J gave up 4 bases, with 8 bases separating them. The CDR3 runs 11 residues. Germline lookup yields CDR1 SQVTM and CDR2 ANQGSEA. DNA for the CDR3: TGCAGCGTTGGAGTCTCGTACGAGCAGTACTTC. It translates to CSVGVSYEQYF.

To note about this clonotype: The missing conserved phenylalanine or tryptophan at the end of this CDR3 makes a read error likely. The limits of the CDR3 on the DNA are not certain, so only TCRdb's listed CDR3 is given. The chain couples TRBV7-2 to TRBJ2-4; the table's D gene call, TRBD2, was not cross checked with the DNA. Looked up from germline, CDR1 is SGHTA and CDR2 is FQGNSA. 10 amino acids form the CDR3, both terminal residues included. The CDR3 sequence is CASSGLKAGG.

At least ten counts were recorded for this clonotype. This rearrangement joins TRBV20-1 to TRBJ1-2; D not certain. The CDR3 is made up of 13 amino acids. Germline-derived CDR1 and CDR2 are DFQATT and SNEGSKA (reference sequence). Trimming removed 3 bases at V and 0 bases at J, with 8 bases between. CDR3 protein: CSASPEANYGYTF. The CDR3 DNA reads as TGCAGTGCTAGCCCGGAAGCTAACTATGGCTACACCTTC.

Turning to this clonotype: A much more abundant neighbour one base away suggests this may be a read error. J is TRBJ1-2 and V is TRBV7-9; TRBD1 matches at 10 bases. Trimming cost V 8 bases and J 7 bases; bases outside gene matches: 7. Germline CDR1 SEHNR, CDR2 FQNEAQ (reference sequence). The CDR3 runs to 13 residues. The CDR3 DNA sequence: TGTGCCAGCTATCCGGGACAGGGGAGTGGCTACACCTTC. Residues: CASYPGQGSGYTF.

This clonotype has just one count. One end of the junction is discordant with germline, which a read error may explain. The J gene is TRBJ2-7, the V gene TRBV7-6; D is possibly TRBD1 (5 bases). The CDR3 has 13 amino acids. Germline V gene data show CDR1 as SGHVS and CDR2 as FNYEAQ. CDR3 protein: CASSLGPNYGQYF. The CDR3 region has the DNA TGTGCCAGTAGCTTGGGGCCGAACTACGGGCAGTACTTC.

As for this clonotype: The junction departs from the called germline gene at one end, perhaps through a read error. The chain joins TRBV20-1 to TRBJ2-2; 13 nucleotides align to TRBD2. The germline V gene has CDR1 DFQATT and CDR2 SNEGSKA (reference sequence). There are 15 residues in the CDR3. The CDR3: CSASRTSGRTGKLFF. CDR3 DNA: TGCAGTGCTTCCAGGACTAGCGGGAGAACCGGGAAGCTGTTTTTT.

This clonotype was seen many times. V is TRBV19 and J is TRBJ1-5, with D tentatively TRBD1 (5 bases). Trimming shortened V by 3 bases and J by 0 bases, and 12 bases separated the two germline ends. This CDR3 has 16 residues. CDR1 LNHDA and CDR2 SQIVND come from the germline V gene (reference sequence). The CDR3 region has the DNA TGTGCCAGTAGTATTTGGGACCCGTATAGCAATCAGCCCCAGCATTTT. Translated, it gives CASSIWDPYSNQPQHF.

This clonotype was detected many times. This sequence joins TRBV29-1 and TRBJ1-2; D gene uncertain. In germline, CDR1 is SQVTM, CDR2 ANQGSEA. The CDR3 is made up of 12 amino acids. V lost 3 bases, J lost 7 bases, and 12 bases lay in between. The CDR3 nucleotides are TGCAGCGTTGAGGGGAGGGCGTCTGGCTACACCTTC. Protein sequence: CSVEGRASGYTF.

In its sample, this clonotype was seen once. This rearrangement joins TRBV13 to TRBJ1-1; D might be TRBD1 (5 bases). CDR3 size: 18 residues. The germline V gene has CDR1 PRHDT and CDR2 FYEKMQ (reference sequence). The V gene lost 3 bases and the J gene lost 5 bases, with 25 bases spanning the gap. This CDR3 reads CASSFSTEPPRLDTEAFF. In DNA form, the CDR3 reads TGTGCCAGCAGCTTCTCGACAGAACCTCCAAGGTTGGATACTGAAGCTTTCTTT.

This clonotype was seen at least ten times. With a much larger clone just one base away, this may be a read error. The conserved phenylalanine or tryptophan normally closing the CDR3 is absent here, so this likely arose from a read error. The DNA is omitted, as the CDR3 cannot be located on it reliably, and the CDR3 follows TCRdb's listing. The CDR3 loop reads CSATPGGWGPQEGMVL. V and J are TRBV20-1 and TRBJ2-7; the D call in the table, TRBD1, was not verified against the DNA. The CDR3 is made up of 16 amino acids, end residues included. Germline V CDR1 and CDR2: DFQATT, SNEGSKA (reference sequence).

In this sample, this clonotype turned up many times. The CDR3 protein is CASSIRDRGNQPQHF. The CDR3 nucleotides read TGTGCCAGTAGTATCCGGGACAGGGGCAATCAGCCCCAGCATTTT. V usage is TRBV19 and J usage is TRBJ1-5; TRBD1 agrees at 9 bases. V lost 3 bases, J lost 2 bases, and 2 bases stayed unmatched. CDR1 is LNHDA and CDR2 is SQIVND in the germline V gene (reference sequence). This CDR3 comprises 15 residues.

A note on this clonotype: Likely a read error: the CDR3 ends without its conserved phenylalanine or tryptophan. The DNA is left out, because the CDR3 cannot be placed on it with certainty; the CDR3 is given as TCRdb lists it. The CDR3 loop is CSVDRLDTEASL. The gene calls are TRBV29-1 and TRBJ1-1. The CDR3 sequence runs 12 residues, both termini included. CDR1 SQVTM and CDR2 ANQGSEA come from the germline V gene.